This is a list of T cell receptor beta chains from one sample in a study of shared clonotypes between healthy human individuals. Repertoires were generated with immunoSEQ multiplex PCR, while TCRdb's copy carries only in-frame clones and drops some. The table has approximately 1,500,000 clones, around 98% seen once. The sample consisted of naive CD4+ T cells sorted from blood. All receptors derive from a man younger than 45 in good health. Both conserved end residues are part of each CDR3. A D gene is named only where the DNA matches it firmly. Rows may omit the clone size; those that give it use once, few, many or a size class.

TRBJ2-3 TRBD2 14 TRBV5-1 NA TGCGCCAGCACCTTAGCGGGCACCACAGATACGCAGTATTTT CASTLAGTTDTQYF
TRBJ1-5 NA 15 TRBV4-1 NA TGCGCCAGCAGCCTTCGGATGGGTAGCAATCAGCCCCAGCATTTT CASSLRMGSNQPQHF
TRBJ2-5 TRBD2 15 TRBV14 NA TGTGCCAGCAGCCAACTTTCTAGCGGGACAGAGACCCAGTACTTC CASSQLSSGTETQYF
TRBJ2-2 TRBD2 15 TRBV5-1 NA TGCGCCAGCTTCTGGACTAGCGGGACCACCGGGGAGCTGTTTTTT CASFWTSGTTGELFF
TRBJ1-2 TRBD1 14 TRBV29-1 once TGCAGCGTTTCACGGGGACAGGGGGTTGATGGCTACACCTTC CSVSRGQGVDGYTF
TRBJ1-5 NA 14 TRBV27 NA TGTGCCAGCAGCTCTATAGGGAGCAATCAGCCCCAGCATTTT CASSSIGSNQPQHF
TRBJ2-1 NA 15 TRBV11-2 NA TGTGCCAGCAGCTTGCCACGGACCCCTTACAATGAGCAGTTCTTC CASSLPRTPYNEQFF
TRBJ2-1 TRBD1 13 TRBV7-2 NA TGTGCCAGCAGCTGGGACAGGATCAATGAGCAGTTCTTC CASSWDRINEQFF
TRBJ2-7 NA 17 TRBV18 NA TGTGCCAGCTCACCAAGGGTGGGTCCAGGGGAGGCGTACGAGCAGTACTTC CASSPRVGPGEAYEQYF
TRBJ2-7 NA 12 TRBV5-1 NA TGCGCCAGCACAGACACCAGATACGAGCAGTACTTC CASTDTRYEQYF
TRBJ2-7 TRBD1 15 TRBV9 NA TGTGCCAGCAGTTACCTTCCGACAGGGGATTACGAGCAGTACTTC CASSYLPTGDYEQYF
TRBJ1-2 NA 15 TRBV6-1 NA TGTGCCAGCAGTGAAAATGGTGGACAAGACGCTGGCTACACCTTC CASSENGGQDAGYTF
TRBJ2-7 NA 13 TRBV13 NA TGTGCCAGCAGCTTTGCCAGGTCCTACGAGCAGTACTTC CASSFARSYEQYF
TRBJ2-3 TRBD2 16 TRBV10-3 NA TGTGCCATCAGTGAGTCGATACCTAGCGGGGCGGATACGCAGTATTTT CAISESIPSGADTQYF
TRBJ1-1 NA 14 TRBV30 NA TGTGCCTGGACTTATACTCGGGCGAACACTGAAGCTTTCTTT CAWTYTRANTEAFF
TRBJ2-1 TRBD1 12 TRBV10-3 NA TGTGCCATCAGGGGGACAGGGGGAGAGCAGTTCTTC CAIRGTGGEQFF
TRBJ2-7 TRBD1 18 TRBV11-2 NA TGTGCCAGCAGCCCCACGAATCGGGACAGGGGGCGTAGCTACGAGCAGTACTTC CASSPTNRDRGRSYEQYF
TRBJ2-3 TRBD2 18 TRBV28 NA TGTGCCAGCATCGATAGCGGGAGGGGTCTCATTCGCACAGATACGCAGTATTTT CASIDSGRGLIRTDTQYF
TRBJ1-1 NA 13 TRBV29-1 NA TGCAGCGTTGATACGCAGGGTGGCACTGAAGCTTTCTTT CSVDTQGGTEAFF
TRBJ2-5 TRBD2 17 TRBV13 NA TGTGCCAGCAGCTCCCCGACTAGCGGGAGTCGGGGGGAGACCCAGTACTTC CASSSPTSGSRGETQYF
TRBJ2-1 TRBD2 18 TRBV28 NA TGTGCCAGTCTGACAGTGAAACCTAGCGGGAGCTCCTACAATGAGCAGTTCTTC CASLTVKPSGSSYNEQFF
TRBJ1-3 NA 15 TRBV5-1 NA TGCGCCAGCAGCTTGACCTCGTCGCCGGGGGACACCATATATTTT CASSLTSSPGDTIYF
TRBJ2-1 TRBD2 16 TRBV11-3 once TGTGCCAGCAGCTTAGATTTTCGACTAGCGGGAGTAGAGCAGTTCTTC CASSLDFRLAGVEQFF
TRBJ2-1 NA 14 TRBV6-5 NA TGTGCCAGCAGTTACTCGACTAGAAACAATGAGCAGTTCTTC CASSYSTRNNEQFF
TRBJ2-7 TRBD2 16 TRBV19 NA TGTGCCAGTAGTATAAACCCGGGACTAGGGATGTACGAGCAGTACTTC CASSINPGLGMYEQYF
TRBJ2-7 NA 12 TRBV28 NA TGTGCCAGCGGCAACAGGGTCGACGAGCAGTACTTC CASGNRVDEQYF
TRBJ2-1 NA 14 TRBV9 NA TGTGCCAGCAGCGAGGATACTCCCTACAATGAGCAGTTCTTC CASSEDTPYNEQFF
TRBJ1-2 NA 15 TRBV28 NA TGTGCCAGCAGTTTAACCGGACAGACTCCGGGGGGCTACACCTTC CASSLTGQTPGGYTF
TRBJ1-1 NA 14 TRBV4-1 NA TGCGCCAGCAGCCTGAGGACATTAAACACTGAAGCTTTCTTT CASSLRTLNTEAFF
TRBJ2-2 TRBD1 16 TRBV28 NA TGTGCCAGCAGTTTACAGGGACAGGTGTACACCGGGGAGCTGTTTTTT CASSLQGQVYTGELFF
TRBJ1-1 NA 15 TRBV7-9 NA TGTGCCAGCAGCCCAAGACTGAATGTGAACACTGAAGCTTTCTTT CASSPRLNVNTEAFF
TRBJ2-2 TRBD1 17 TRBV27 once TGTGCCAGCAGTTCCGGGACAGGGGGCGCATGGGGCGGGGAGCTGTTTTTT CASSSGTGGAWGGELFF
TRBJ2-3 TRBD2 19 TRBV28 NA TGTGCCAGCAGCCCATGGGTGGGGACTAGCGGGAGTGCGAAAGATACGCAGTATTTT CASSPWVGTSGSAKDTQYF
TRBJ1-1 TRBD1 15 TRBV30 NA TGTGCCTGGAATCGACAGGGGACAACAAGTACTGAAGCTTTCTTT CAWNRQGTTSTEAFF
TRBJ2-7 TRBD1 16 TRBV11-2 NA TGTGCCAGCAGCTTAGCGATCTACAGGGGAAAGTACGAGCAGTACTTC CASSLAIYRGKYEQYF
TRBJ2-7 TRBD2 16 TRBV6-1 NA TGTGCCAGCAGTGTCTGGGGCGGGACTAGCCCCTACGAGCAGTACTTC CASSVWGGTSPYEQYF
TRBJ2-1 NA 17 TRBV5-1 NA TGCGCCAGCAGCCTACTGTTTAGCGGAAGCTCCTACAATGAGCAGTTCTTC CASSLLFSGSSYNEQFF